These T cell receptor beta chains were read from a single sample in a study of T cells in Graves' hyperthyroidism and ophthalmopathy. TCRdb re-derived calls from the multiplex PCR reads in MiXCR, one entry per CDR3 protein. The data contain some 760,000 distinct CDR3 sequences, around 13% of them seen just once; the ten biggest clones take up 10%. Sequenced: blood. The receptors shown here come from a woman between 18 and 29 years old with Graves' hyperthyroidism. Each CDR3 is given with its conserved first and last residue. Fields, in order: V gene, D gene, clone size, CDR3 protein. D genes are given only for firm matches. The size entry is marked missing in some rows and otherwise reads once, few, many or a size class.

V gene: TRBV14
D gene: NA
clone size: many
CDR3 protein: CASSQETDRRETQYF

V gene: TRBV25-1
D gene: NA
clone size: many
CDR3 protein: CASGRVGEQYF

V gene: TRBV25-1
D gene: NA
clone size: NA
CDR3 protein: CASSDAGYNTEAFF

V gene: TRBV27
D gene: NA
clone size: few
CDR3 protein: CASSGNGEKLFF

V gene: TRBV2
D gene: NA
clone size: many
CDR3 protein: CASSKRGSNQPQHF

V gene: TRBV7-2
D gene: NA
clone size: NA
CDR3 protein: CASKFMNTEAFF

V gene: TRBV14
D gene: NA
clone size: NA
CDR3 protein: CASSPQGGNPQHF

V gene: TRBV20-1
D gene: TRBD2
clone size: many
CDR3 protein: CSATPVREGLGNTQYF

V gene: TRBV11-3
D gene: NA
clone size: few
CDR3 protein: CASRGGQLLSGANVLTF

V gene: TRBV7-6
D gene: NA
clone size: many
CDR3 protein: CASSLGGSNNEQFF

V gene: TRBV28
D gene: TRBD1
clone size: NA
CDR3 protein: CASSLLQGATHF

V gene: TRBV5-1
D gene: NA
clone size: many
CDR3 protein: CASSIGLLSSYNEQFF

V gene: TRBV19
D gene: NA
clone size: few
CDR3 protein: CASSMRGRSTATNEKLFF

V gene: TRBV7-9
D gene: TRBD1
clone size: once
CDR3 protein: CASSFGTDFGQYF

V gene: TRBV7-9
D gene: NA
clone size: many
CDR3 protein: CASSLPTRDTAMKQYF

V gene: TRBV6-2/TRBV6-3
D gene: NA
clone size: many
CDR3 protein: CASSYTGEGVPSYNEQFF

V gene: TRBV2
D gene: NA
clone size: many
CDR3 protein: CASHSGASTDTQYF

V gene: TRBV15
D gene: TRBD1
clone size: NA
CDR3 protein: CATRPSGQGNTEAFF

V gene: TRBV30
D gene: NA
clone size: many
CDR3 protein: CAWSRQGGDTQYF

V gene: TRBV28
D gene: NA
clone size: many
CDR3 protein: CASSSGSILQYF

V gene: TRBV20-1
D gene: NA
clone size: many
CDR3 protein: CSAHPGSEAFF

V gene: TRBV5-6
D gene: NA
clone size: NA
CDR3 protein: CTSSLGAGIGGYTF

V gene: TRBV9
D gene: TRBD2
clone size: few
CDR3 protein: CASSVGGGSWGEQFF

V gene: TRBV2
D gene: NA
clone size: NA
CDR3 protein: CASSEEGRRTNYGYTF

V gene: TRBV18
D gene: TRBD1
clone size: few
CDR3 protein: CASSPKDRPGSYNEQFF

V gene: TRBV19
D gene: NA
clone size: few
CDR3 protein: CASSTGAGVTQPQHF

V gene: TRBV29-1
D gene: TRBD2
clone size: NA
CDR3 protein: CSVRLAGGTTDTQYF

V gene: TRBV19
D gene: TRBD2
clone size: few
CDR3 protein: CASRISGSNNEQFF

V gene: TRBV28
D gene: NA
clone size: many
CDR3 protein: CASSAGGEQKLFF

V gene: TRBV6-2/TRBV6-3
D gene: NA
clone size: many
CDR3 protein: CASSPQGREYNEQFF

V gene: TRBV5-6
D gene: TRBD1
clone size: NA
CDR3 protein: CASSILDRVTDTQYF

V gene: TRBV9
D gene: TRBD2
clone size: few
CDR3 protein: CASSETGTSGYNEQFF